This T cell receptor beta chain was profiled in a study of CD8+ T cells in alopecia areata (dated by TCRdb to 2016 to 2018). Broadly, across the study: The treated patients, all with moderate-to-severe alopecia areata, were enrolled in an open-label pilot trial of oral tofacitinib given at 5 to 10 mg twice daily. Amplification of TCRbeta CDR3 regions was done by immunoSEQ multiplex PCR using 35 Vbeta forward primers and 13 Jbeta reverse primers. Disease severity in treated patients was measured with the SALT score, which quantifies the percentage of affected scalp surface area. RNA came from the PAXgene miRNA kit for fixed scalp, the miRNeasy kit for PBMCs, and the RNeasy kit for mouse skin. Patients stayed on tofacitinib for 6 to 18 months and then had 6 months of follow-up off drug so that delayed response and recurrence could be assessed. On the human side, TCRbeta sequencing was run on scalp tissue and on sorted CD4+ and CD8+ peripheral blood T cells from healthy controls and from alopecia areata patients with either patchy or totalis/universalis disease. In both human patients and the C3H/HeJ mouse model, the study applied high-throughput TCRbeta sequencing to look at T cell clonal expansion in alopecia areata. Clonality in the scalp was compared among normal scalp (n=4), patchy alopecia areata scalp (n=8), and alopecia totalis/universalis scalp (n=8). Biopsies were taken from tofacitinib-treated patients at baseline and again at 4 and 24 weeks into treatment, and several of those patients also had a later scalp biopsy. What the study reported, not specific to this receptor: Resident alphabeta T cells in normal human skin are also sequenced, complicating scalp TCR repertoire analysis, unlike mouse skin dominated by gammadelta T cells. The treated cohort was small, with a single nonresponder, so links between baseline CD8+ expansion and response need larger studies. Compared with normal scalp, lesional scalp had higher clonality and more expanded CD8+ clones, particularly in alopecia totalis/universalis, a pattern that suggests antigenic drive. Tofacitinib significantly lowered scalp clonality and the number of expanded CD8+ clones among the top 100 scalp clones. During tofacitinib treatment, many expanded lesional clones stuck around in both scalp and blood, and this persistence may partly explain why relapse happens after treatment is stopped. Compared with mice, TCR sequences shared between patients were less clear, possibly partly because of HLA diversity across the patient population.

On this clone itself: Its antigen target is currently unknown. Per-nucleotide qualities are absent, and no much larger clonotype sits a single base away.

Libraries were constructed by the immunoSEQ multiplex PCR assay. RNA was extracted from all samples and reverse transcribed into cDNA as template for TCR sequencing. First-strand cDNA was synthesized using SuperScript III with a 2:1 mix of oligo-dT and random hexamers. A synthetic immune receptor repertoire was used to measure amplification bias, and any remaining bias was corrected computationally. Concerning the study's data processing: After raw reads were preprocessed to remove errors, the CDR3 was defined following IMGT conventions as running from the conserved cysteine to phenylalanine. Clonality was calculated as 1 minus Shannon entropy normalized by log2 of the number of productive unique TCRs. CD4 or CD8 identity of scalp clones was inferred by cross-referencing scalp TCRbeta sequences with sorted blood CD4 and CD8 repertoires. TCRdb mirrors the immuneACCESS table, restricted to in-frame sequences. Some clones are absent from its copies; in checked studies, under half trace to an unresolved V gene, and the reason for the others is unknown. That table gives V, J and clone size, and the DNA gave D and trimming. The sample table contains approximately 200,000 clones; only one count was recorded for about 60% of them. In total, the top ten clones hold approximately 3.5% of the sample.

V and J lose 11 bases and 5 bases, and a span of 15 bases separates them. The CDR3 starts with the cysteine, ends with the phenylalanine, and has 12 residues. Only the CDR3 portion is preserved as DNA: 36 bases, with reading frame beginning at the first base. CDR1 SNHLY and CDR2 FYNNEI are derived from the germline V gene. The time point label, read with the paper, signifies: more than 3 weeks on oral tofacitinib. This specimen's treatment or condition label, per the study, means: oral pan-JAK inhibitor, 5-10 mg twice daily. Lesional scalp punch biopsies and peripheral blood were collected from alopecia areata patients. PBMCs were separated by density centrifugation and stained for CD3, CD4 and CD8, after which CD4+ and CD8+ T cells were sorted on a FACSAria.

This specimen consisted of CD4+ T cells sorted from blood, obtained at week 4, from a patient treated with tofacitinib. This clonotype was obtained from a human donor with alopecia areata. The chain couples TRBV2 to TRBJ1-2, and the D gene may be TRBD1, 6 bases matching. In nucleotides, the sequence is TGTGCCTCGAGGAACAGGGCGTATGGCTACACCTTC. This codes for CASRNRAYGYTF.